Following are 19 T cell receptor beta chains from one sample sequenced in a study of blood T cell repertoires in COVID-19. Sequenced by immunoSEQ multiplex PCR; TCRdb stores in-frame clones only, minus some. The profile covers approximately 160,000 clones, with roughly four fifths appearing a single time and roughly 11% taken by the ten largest. The sequenced sample was peripheral blood. The receptor source for this set is a man in his sixties with active or convalescent COVID-19.

This clone was recorded once. The V and J genes are TRBV7-2 and TRBJ2-1; 7 bases align to TRBD2. CDR3 length equals 15 residues. J was trimmed by 12 bases and V by 2 bases; bases with no gene match: 13. Germline V gene data show CDR1 as SGHTA and CDR2 as FQGNSA. CDR3 DNA sequence: TGTGCCAGCAGCTTAAGTTTAGAGCGGGGCACCCGGCAGTTCTTC. This translates into CASSLSLERGTRQFF.

The chain is built from TRBV20-1 and TRBJ2-1; tentative D call: TRBD1 (5 bases). CDR3 length equals 11 residues. Germline V CDR1 and CDR2: DFQATT, SNEGSKA (reference sequence). V lost 3 bases to trimming and J lost 14 bases, with 14 bases between them. The CDR3 protein is CSASSGLGEFF. CDR3 coding DNA: TGCAGTGCTAGCTCAGGGTTAGGGGAGTTCTTC.

The gene calls are TRBV4-1 and TRBJ1-2; a weak D match, TRBD1 (5 bases). Germline CDR1 MGHRA, CDR2 YSYEKL. The CDR3 is 13 amino acids. Trimming stripped 6 bases from V and 8 bases from J, with 16 bases between. CDR3 in amino acids: CASRWEGIGGYTF. In DNA form, the CDR3 reads TGCGCCAGCAGATGGGAGGGGATAGGCGGCTACACCTTC.

This clone was seen a single time. The V and J genes are TRBV5-1 and TRBJ1-2; 7 nucleotides agree with TRBD1. Germline V CDR1 and CDR2: SGHRS, YFSETQ. This CDR3 is built from 13 residues. With V trimmed by 4 bases and J by 5 bases, 5 bases remained unmatched. The CDR3 DNA reads TGCGCCAGCAGCCCTCGACAGGGTTATGGCTACACCTTC. Translating gives CASSPRQGYGYTF.

This chain links TRBV2 with TRBJ1-1, with TRBD1 as a possible D gene (6 bases). Per germline, CDR1 SNHLY and CDR2 FYNNEI. This CDR3 spans 13 amino acids. V was clipped by 8 bases and J by 1 base, with 11 bases between them. The CDR3 DNA is TGTGCCAGCCAAGGACAGACGAACACTGAAGCTTTCTTT. Its protein is CASQGQTNTEAFF. The variable domain in full, with the rest retrieved from reference TRBV2 and TRBJ1-1, is EPEVTQTPSHQVTQMGQEVILRCVPISNHLYFYWYRQILGQKVEFLVSFYNNEISEKSEIFDDQFSVERPDGSNFTLKIRSTKLEDSAMYFCASQGQTNTEAFFGQGTRLTVV.

The chain joins TRBV7-9 to TRBJ1-5; 9 nucleotides match TRBD1. CDR3 length equals 16 residues. Germline trimming cut 5 bases from V and 4 bases from J; bases unmatched to any gene: 9. The germline V gene encodes CDR1 SEHNR and CDR2 FQNEAQ (reference sequence). The CDR3 loop reads CASSTTTGGGNQPQHF. DNA of the CDR3: TGTGCCAGCAGCACCACAACAGGGGGCGGAAATCAGCCCCAGCATTTT. The variable domain in full, with the rest retrieved from reference TRBV7-9 and TRBJ1-5, is DTGVSQNPRHKITKRGQNVTFRCDPISEHNRLYWYRQTLGQGPEFLTYFQNEAQLEKSRLLSDRFSAERPKGSFSTLEIQRTEQGDSAMYLCASSTTTGGGNQPQHFGDGTRLSIL.

The chain combines TRBV12-3 or TRBV12-4 with TRBJ2-5, with 8 bases matching TRBD2. The CDR3 covers 13 residues. Unmatched junction bases numbered 0, after V lost 2 bases and J lost 4 bases. The CDR3 sequence is CASSLRGGETQYF. The CDR3 nucleotides are TGTGCCAGCAGTTTACGGGGGGGAGAGACCCAGTACTTC.

Turning to this clone: Other nucleotide sequences from this sample produce the same CDR3. The CDR3 DNA reads TGTGCCAGTAGTATACGGAGTACTGAAGCTTTCTTT. Its protein is CASSIRSTEAFF. The chain joins TRBV19 to TRBJ1-1; D is undetermined. CDR1 is LNHDA and CDR2 is SQIVND in the germline V gene (reference sequence). The V and J ends lost 2 bases and 5 bases respectively, with 6 bases between them. CDR3 length equals 12 residues.

This chain connects TRBV21-1 to TRBJ1-1. TRBV21-1 is flagged as a pseudogene. The length of the CDR3 is 16 residues. CDR3: CASSRPGSSMNTEAFF. CDR3 DNA sequence: TGTGCCAGCAGCCGACCCGGGTCCTCGATGAACACTGAAGCTTTCTTT.

V and J are TRBV5-6 and TRBJ2-2; D unresolved. The CDR3 contains 15 residues. Germline-derived CDR1 and CDR2 are SGHDT and YYEEEE. The V end lost 4 bases, the J end lost 4 bases, and 14 bases lay between the germline ends. CDR3 nucleotide sequence: TGTGCCAGCAGCCGCCCGCAGGCAGTCACCGGGGAGCTGTTTTTT. Translating gives CASSRPQAVTGELFF.

This sequence joins TRBV6-5 and TRBJ1-2; D gene unclear. The CDR3 is 12 amino acids. Between the trimmed V and J ends, which lost 5 bases and 0 bases, there was a span of 4 bases. Per the germline V gene, CDR1 is MNHEY and CDR2 is SVGAGI. In DNA form, the CDR3 reads TGTGCCAGCAGTCAGGCTAACTATGGCTACACCTTC. Its protein is CASSQANYGYTF.

This chain connects TRBV1 to TRBJ1-1. TRBV1 is noted as a pseudogene. CDR3 length equals 15 residues. This CDR3 is CTSSQGETPNTEAFF. As DNA, the CDR3 is TGCACCAGCAGCCAAGGGGAGACACCCAACACTGAAGCTTTCTTT.

The rearrangement uses TRBV19 and TRBJ1-3; 7 bases agree with TRBD1. Unmatched junction bases numbered 7, after V lost 6 bases and J lost 2 bases. CDR3 length: 15 residues. The germline V gene encodes CDR1 LNHDA and CDR2 SQIVND (reference sequence). The CDR3: CASSQTGTAGNTIYF. The CDR3, as DNA: TGTGCCAGTAGCCAAACCGGGACAGCTGGAAACACCATATATTTT. The whole variable domain, remainder taken from reference TRBV19 and TRBJ1-3, is DGGITQSPKYLFRKEGQNVTLSCEQNLNHDAMYWYRQDPGQGLRLIYYSQIVNDFQKGDIAEGYSVSREKKESFPLTVTSAQKNPTAFYLCASSQTGTAGNTIYFGEGSWLTVV.

The CDR3 region has the DNA TGTGCCAGCAGCGCAGTCGTTTCGAACGTAGAGACCCAGTACTTC. This encodes CASSAVVSNVETQYF. The genes are TRBV9 and TRBJ2-5; D is unresolved. Trimming removed 3 bases from V and 4 bases from J, with 16 bases in between. Looked up from germline, CDR1 is SGDLS and CDR2 is YYNGEE. There are 15 residues in the CDR3. The variable domain in full, completed from reference TRBV9 and TRBJ2-5, reads DSGVTQTPKHLITATGQRVTLRCSPRSGDLSVYWYQQSLDQGLQFLIQYYNGEERAKGNILERFSAQQFPDLHSELNLSSLELGDSALYFCASSAVVSNVETQYFGPGTRLLVL.

The V and J genes are TRBV5-8 and TRBJ1-1; 7 bases are a match to TRBD1. The trim removed 0 bases at V and 3 bases at J, leaving 5 bases unmatched. The length of the CDR3 is 15 residues. Germline V gene data show CDR1 as SGHTS and CDR2 as YDEGEE. The CDR3 spells CASSLARQGDTEAFF. The DNA for the CDR3 is TGTGCCAGCAGCTTGGCGAGACAGGGAGACACTGAAGCTTTCTTT.

The gene calls are TRBV6-1 and TRBJ1-3; a weak D match, TRBD1 (5 bases). CDR3 size: 14 residues. Germline CDR1 reads MNHNS; CDR2 reads SASEGT. V was cut by 1 base and J by 4 bases, with 8 bases left in between. CDR3 DNA sequence: TGTGCCAGCAGTGAAGTTGGGGGGGGAAACACCATATATTTT. As protein: CASSEVGGGNTIYF.

The V call is TRBV5-4, the J call TRBJ2-7; 7 bases match TRBD2. The CDR3 length is 14 residues. Per the germline V gene, CDR1 is SGHNT and CDR2 is YYREEE (reference sequence). Trimming cost V 2 bases and J 0 bases; bases outside gene matches: 2. The CDR3 loop reads CASSFGGNSYEQYF. CDR3 nucleotide sequence: TGTGCCAGCAGCTTCGGGGGGAACTCCTACGAGCAGTACTTC.

CDR3 sequence: CASKTGTGQETQYF. For the CDR3, the DNA is TGTGCCAGCAAAACGGGGACAGGACAAGAGACCCAGTACTTC. The J gene is TRBJ2-5, the V gene TRBV6-5; TRBD1 matches 8 bases. The length of the CDR3 is 14 residues. Germline V gives CDR1 MNHEY, CDR2 SVGAGI. Trimming removed 7 bases from V and 2 bases from J; junction bases left unmatched: 6.

The V gene is TRBV2, the J gene TRBJ2-4; D call uncertain. V lost 5 bases and J lost 0, with 20 bases in between. The CDR3 contains 18 residues. Per the germline V gene, CDR1 is SNHLY and CDR2 is FYNNEI. The chain's CDR3 is CASSLRLLVLEAKNIQYF. The CDR3 coding sequence is TGTGCCAGCAGTTTGAGGTTATTAGTCCTGGAAGCCAAAAACATTCAGTACTTC.